Reported below is one T cell receptor (beta chain). This CDR3 has 19 residues. CDR1 and CDR2 from the germline V gene are MDHEN and SYDVKM. Trimming left V 2 bases short and J 0 bases short, with 20 bases between. This entry is derived from a study of patients and donors after allogeneic stem cell transplantation. TCRdb fed the RT-PCR reads into MiXCR, producing one record per CDR3 protein. The data hold around 90,000 distinct CDR3 sequences, with around 48% observed a single time. The sample taken for sequencing was blood, either unsorted or a sorted T cell fraction (not recorded which). This sequence was found in a human donor who was either an allogeneic HSCT recipient or a stem cell or donor lymphocyte infusion donor (not recorded which). It is not recorded whose cells these are; they may come from a transplant donor. The chain combines TRBV28 with TRBJ1-5, with D unresolved. DNA for the CDR3: TGTGCCAGCAGTTTAGTGGCCACCCCAGTTAACTATAGCAATCAGCCCCAGCATTTT. The encoded protein is CASSLVATPVNYSNQPQHF.